This T cell receptor beta chain was obtained from a study of cytomegalovirus exposure and HLA in healthy donors. The PCR employed 60 Vbeta primers together with 13 Jbeta primers. Assay: immunoSEQ multiplex PCR; the TCRdb copy retains only in-frame clones and omits some. Among about 200,000 clones listed, approximately 86% were seen once. This clone showed up just a few times. The CDR3 is made up of 16 amino acids. V gave up 2 bases and J gave up 6 bases, with 22 bases separating them. Germline loops: CDR1 SQVTM, CDR2 ANQGSEA. The chain carries TRBV29-1 and TRBJ1-2; D is ambiguous. The sample consisted of PBMCs. This TCR derives from a woman in her late teens or twenties in good health and CMV-seronegative. The CDR3 protein is CSVEPFIGLGSDGYTF. CDR3 nucleotides: TGCAGCGTTGAACCATTTATTGGTCTCGGTAGTGATGGCTACACCTTC.